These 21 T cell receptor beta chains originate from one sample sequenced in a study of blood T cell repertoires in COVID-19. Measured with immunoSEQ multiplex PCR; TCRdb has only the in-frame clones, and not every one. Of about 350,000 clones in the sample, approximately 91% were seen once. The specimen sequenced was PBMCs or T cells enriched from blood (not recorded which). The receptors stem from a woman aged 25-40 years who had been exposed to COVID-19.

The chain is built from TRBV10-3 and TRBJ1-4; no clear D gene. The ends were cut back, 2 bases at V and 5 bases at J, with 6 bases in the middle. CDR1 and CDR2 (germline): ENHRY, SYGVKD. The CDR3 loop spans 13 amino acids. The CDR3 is CAISEGANEKLFF. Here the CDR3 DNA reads TGTGCCATCAGTGAGGGTGCGAATGAAAAACTGTTTTTT.

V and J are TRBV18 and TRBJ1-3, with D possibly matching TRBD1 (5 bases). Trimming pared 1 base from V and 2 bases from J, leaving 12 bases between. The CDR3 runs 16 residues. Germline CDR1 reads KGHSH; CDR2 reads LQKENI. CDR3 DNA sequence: TGTGCCAGCTCACCACTTGGGACTCGGCCTGGAAACACCATATATTTT. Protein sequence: CASSPLGTRPGNTIYF.

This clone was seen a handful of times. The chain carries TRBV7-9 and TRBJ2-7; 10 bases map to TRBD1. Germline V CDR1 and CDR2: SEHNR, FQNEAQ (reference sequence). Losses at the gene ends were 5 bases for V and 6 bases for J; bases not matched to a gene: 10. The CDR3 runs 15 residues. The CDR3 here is CASSADRGRVVEQYF. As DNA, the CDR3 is TGTGCCAGCAGCGCCGACAGGGGGCGGGTTGTCGAGCAGTACTTC.

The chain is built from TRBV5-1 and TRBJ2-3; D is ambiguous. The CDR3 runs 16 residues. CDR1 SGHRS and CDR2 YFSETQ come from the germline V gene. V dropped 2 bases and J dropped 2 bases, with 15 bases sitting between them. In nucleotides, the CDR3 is TGCGCCAGCAGCTTTCGCGCGGCCCAATCCACAGATACGCAGTATTTT. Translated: CASSFRAAQSTDTQYF. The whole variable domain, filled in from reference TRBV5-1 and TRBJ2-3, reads KAGVTQTPRYLIKTRGQQVTLSCSPISGHRSVSWYQQTPGQGLQFLFEYFSETQRNKGNFPGRFSGRQFSNSRSEMNVSTLELGDSALYLCASSFRAAQSTDTQYFGPGTRLTVL.

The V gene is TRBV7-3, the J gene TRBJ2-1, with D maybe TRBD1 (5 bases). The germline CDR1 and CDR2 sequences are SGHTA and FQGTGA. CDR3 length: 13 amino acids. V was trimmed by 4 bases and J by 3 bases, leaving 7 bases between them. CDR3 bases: TGTGCCAGCAGCTCGGACAACTACAATGAGCAGTTCTTC. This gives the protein CASSSDNYNEQFF.

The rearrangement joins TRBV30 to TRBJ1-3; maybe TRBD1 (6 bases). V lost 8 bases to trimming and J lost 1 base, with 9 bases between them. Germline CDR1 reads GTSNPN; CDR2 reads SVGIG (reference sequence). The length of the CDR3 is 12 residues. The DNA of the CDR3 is TGTGCCGGACAGCAGTCTGGAAACACCATATATTTT. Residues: CAGQQSGNTIYF.

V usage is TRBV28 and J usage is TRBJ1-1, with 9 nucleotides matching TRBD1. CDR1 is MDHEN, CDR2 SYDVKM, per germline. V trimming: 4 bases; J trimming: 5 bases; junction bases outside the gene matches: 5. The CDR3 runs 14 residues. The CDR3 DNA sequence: TGTGCCAGCAGTTGGGGACAGGGAGATACTGAAGCTTTCTTT. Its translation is CASSWGQGDTEAFF.

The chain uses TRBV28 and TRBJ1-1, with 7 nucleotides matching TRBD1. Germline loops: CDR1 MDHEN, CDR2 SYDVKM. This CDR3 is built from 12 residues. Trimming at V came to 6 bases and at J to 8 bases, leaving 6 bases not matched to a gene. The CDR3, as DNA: TGTGCCAGCAGAGAAAGGGACAGCGAAGCTTTCTTT. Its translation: CASRERDSEAFF.

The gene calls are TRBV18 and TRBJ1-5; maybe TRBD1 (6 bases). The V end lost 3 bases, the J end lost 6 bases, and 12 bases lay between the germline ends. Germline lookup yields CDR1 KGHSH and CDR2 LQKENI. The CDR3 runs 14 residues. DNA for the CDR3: TGTGCCAGCTCACCGACAGGAGAACGTCAGCCCCAGCATTTT. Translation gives CASSPTGERQPQHF.

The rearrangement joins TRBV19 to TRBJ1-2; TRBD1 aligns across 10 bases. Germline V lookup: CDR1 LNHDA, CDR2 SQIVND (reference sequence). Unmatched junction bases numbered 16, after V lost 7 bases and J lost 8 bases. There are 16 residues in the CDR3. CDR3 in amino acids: CASNAGTDRGRIGYTF. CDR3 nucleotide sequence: TGTGCCAGTAATGCTGGGACTGACAGGGGGCGAATCGGCTACACCTTC. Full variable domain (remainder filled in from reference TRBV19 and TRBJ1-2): DGGITQSPKYLFRKEGQNVTLSCEQNLNHDAMYWYRQDPGQGLRLIYYSQIVNDFQKGDIAEGYSVSREKKESFPLTVTSAQKNPTAFYLCASNAGTDRGRIGYTFGSGTRLTVV.

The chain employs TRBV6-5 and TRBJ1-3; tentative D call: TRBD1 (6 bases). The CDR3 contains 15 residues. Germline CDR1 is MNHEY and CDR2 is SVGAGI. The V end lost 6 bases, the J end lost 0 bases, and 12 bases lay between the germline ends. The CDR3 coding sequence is TGTGCCAGCAGCGGACAGCCGAGCTCTGGAAACACCATATATTTT. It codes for CASSGQPSSGNTIYF.

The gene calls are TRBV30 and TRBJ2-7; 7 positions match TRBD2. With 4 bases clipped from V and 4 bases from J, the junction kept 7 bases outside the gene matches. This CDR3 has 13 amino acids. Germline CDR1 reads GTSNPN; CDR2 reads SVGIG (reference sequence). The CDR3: CAWMQGRDYEQYF. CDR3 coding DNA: TGTGCCTGGATGCAAGGGAGGGATTACGAGCAGTACTTC.

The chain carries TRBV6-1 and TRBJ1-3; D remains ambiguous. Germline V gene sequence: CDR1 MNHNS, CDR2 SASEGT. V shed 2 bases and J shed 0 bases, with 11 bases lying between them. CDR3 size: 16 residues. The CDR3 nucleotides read TGTGCCAGCAGTGAATGGGCACTCAGCTCTGGAAACACCATATATTTT. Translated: CASSEWALSSGNTIYF.

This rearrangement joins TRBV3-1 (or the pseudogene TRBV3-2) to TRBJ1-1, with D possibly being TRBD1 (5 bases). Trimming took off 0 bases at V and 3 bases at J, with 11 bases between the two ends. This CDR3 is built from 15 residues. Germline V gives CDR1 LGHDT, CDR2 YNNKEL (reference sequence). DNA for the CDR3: TGTGCCAGCAGCCAAGAGTGGGGAGGGGACACTGAAGCTTTCTTT. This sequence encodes CASSQEWGGDTEAFF.

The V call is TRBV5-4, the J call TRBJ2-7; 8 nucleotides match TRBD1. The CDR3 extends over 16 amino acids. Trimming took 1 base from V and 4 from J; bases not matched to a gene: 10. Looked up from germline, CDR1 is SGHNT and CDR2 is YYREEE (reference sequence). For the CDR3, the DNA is TGTGCCAGCAGCTTGCCAGGGGGCTTGGCTGGGTACGAGCAGTACTTC. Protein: CASSLPGGLAGYEQYF.

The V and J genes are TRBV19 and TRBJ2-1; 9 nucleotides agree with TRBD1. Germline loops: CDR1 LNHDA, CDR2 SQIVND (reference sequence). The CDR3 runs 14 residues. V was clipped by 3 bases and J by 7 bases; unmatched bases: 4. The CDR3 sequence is CASSIGQGLNEQFF. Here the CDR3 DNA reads TGTGCCAGTAGTATTGGACAGGGGTTGAATGAGCAGTTCTTC.

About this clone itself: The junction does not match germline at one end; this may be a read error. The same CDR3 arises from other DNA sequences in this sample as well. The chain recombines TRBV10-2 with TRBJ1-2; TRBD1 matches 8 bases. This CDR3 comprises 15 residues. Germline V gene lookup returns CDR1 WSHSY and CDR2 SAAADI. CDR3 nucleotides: TGCGCCAGCACCCCGACTCAGGACAGGGTGGGTGGCTACACCTTT. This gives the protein CASTPTQDRVGGYTF.

The CDR3 DNA is TGTGCCAGCAGCCATAGGACAGGGGTGACCGGGGAGCTGTTTTTT. Translated, it gives CASSHRTGVTGELFF. The chain uses TRBV3-1 (or the pseudogene TRBV3-2) and TRBJ2-2; 9 bases map to TRBD1. The germline V gene has CDR1 LGHDT and CDR2 YNNKEL (reference sequence). CDR3 length: 15 amino acids. V trimming: 3 bases; J trimming: 5 bases; junction bases outside the gene matches: 4.

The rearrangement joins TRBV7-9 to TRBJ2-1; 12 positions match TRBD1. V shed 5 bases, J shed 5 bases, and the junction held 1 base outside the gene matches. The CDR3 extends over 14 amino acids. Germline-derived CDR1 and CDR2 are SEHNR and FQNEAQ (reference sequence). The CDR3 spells CASSRDRGHNEQFF. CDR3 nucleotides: TGTGCCAGCAGCAGGGACAGGGGGCACAATGAGCAGTTCTTC.

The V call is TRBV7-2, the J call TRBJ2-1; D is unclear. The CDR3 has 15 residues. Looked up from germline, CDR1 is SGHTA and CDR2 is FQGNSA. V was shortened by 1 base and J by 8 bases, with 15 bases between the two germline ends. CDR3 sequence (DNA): TGTGCCAGCAGCTTAGTGTCTGGGCTTTCGCATGAGCAGTTCTTC. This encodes CASSLVSGLSHEQFF.

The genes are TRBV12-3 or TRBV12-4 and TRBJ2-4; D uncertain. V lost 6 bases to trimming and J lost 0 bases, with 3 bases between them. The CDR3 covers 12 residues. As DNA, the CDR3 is TGTGCCAGCAGACTAGCCAAAAACATTCAGTACTTC. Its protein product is CASRLAKNIQYF.